The clone carrying this T cell receptor beta chain came up once. This sample was included in a study of T cells in Graves' hyperthyroidism and ophthalmopathy. Authors of the study amplified TCR beta CDR3 regions from RNA transcripts. HTBI primers were the set used in a first-round RT-PCR of the TCR CDR3. In TCRdb, the multiplex PCR reads were re-called with MiXCR into one record per CDR3 protein. Here the sample spans hundreds of thousands of distinct CDR3 sequences, about two fifths being singletons. The ends lost 5 bases at V and 5 bases at J; junction bases unmatched: 7. CDR3 size: 14 residues. Germline V gene sequence: CDR1 SEHNR, CDR2 FQNEAQ (reference sequence). For Graves' hyperthyroidism to be stable, ophthalmopathy could not progress within 18 months.

V usage is TRBV7-9 and J usage is TRBJ2-7; TRBD1 aligns across 9 bases. Sample: blood. The sequence came from a man between 18 and 29 years old with Graves' hyperthyroidism. CDR3 in amino acids: CASSIGQGHDEQYF. The CDR3 DNA follows: TGTGCCAGCAGCATCGGACAGGGGCATGACGAGCAGTACTTC.